The next 9 T cell receptor beta chains were all read from a single sample in a study of cytomegalovirus exposure and HLA in healthy donors. 13 Jbeta primers and 60 Vbeta primers were used for the PCR. The table came from immunoSEQ multiplex PCR; TCRdb's copy has only in-frame clones and leaves some out. The sample lists 200,000 to 250,000 clones; approximately 80% were seen once. The material sequenced was PBMCs. These receptors came from a woman aged 50 to 60 in good health and CMV-seropositive.

The CDR3 DNA is TGTGCCATCAGTGAATCGACTAATACCTACGAGCAGTACTTC. Translating it yields CAISESTNTYEQYF. This chain joins TRBV10-3 and TRBJ2-7; D perhaps matches TRBD2 (5 bases). Trimming shortened V by 3 bases and J by 2 bases, and 11 bases separated the two germline ends. This CDR3 is built from 14 residues. Germline-derived CDR1 and CDR2 are ENHRY and SYGVKD.

The J gene is TRBJ1-1, the V gene TRBV5-1, with 7 bases lining up with TRBD1. CDR1 is SGHRS and CDR2 is YFSETQ in the germline V gene. The trim removed 4 bases at V and 5 bases at J, leaving 20 bases unmatched. The CDR3 runs 18 residues. The CDR3, as DNA: TGCGCCAGCAGCCGCGGACCGTATAGCAGGGGGGACCCAACTGAAGCTTTCTTT. Protein: CASSRGPYSRGDPTEAFF.

The chain couples TRBV30 to TRBJ2-7; 8 bases are shared with TRBD2. V lost 1 base, J lost 6 bases, and 8 bases stayed unmatched. The germline gives CDR1 GTSNPN, CDR2 SVGIG (reference sequence). This CDR3 has 14 residues. CDR3 sequence reads: CAWSAGGPPLEQYF. DNA for the CDR3: TGTGCCTGGAGTGCGGGGGGGCCCCCTCTCGAGCAGTACTTC.

The V call is TRBV5-1, the J call TRBJ1-3; tentative D call: TRBD1 (5 bases). Trimming took 1 base from V and 0 from J, leaving 8 bases between them. Germline V lookup: CDR1 SGHRS, CDR2 YFSETQ. This CDR3 has 15 residues. CDR3 loop: CASSLSGGSGNTIYF. CDR3 bases: TGCGCCAGCAGCTTGTCCGGGGGCTCTGGAAACACCATATATTTT.

The genes are TRBV29-1 and TRBJ1-2; D is perhaps TRBD1 (6 bases). With 5 bases removed from V and 6 bases from J, the gap between germline ends came to 13 bases. The germline V gene has CDR1 SQVTM and CDR2 ANQGSEA. The CDR3 spans 12 residues. The CDR3, as DNA: TGCAGCGTTTGGACAGTTGGCGATGGCTACACCTTC. This sequence encodes CSVWTVGDGYTF.

This sequence joins TRBV2 and TRBJ1-6; D not certain. The CDR3 spans 13 residues. Germline CDR1 is SNHLY and CDR2 is FYNNEI. Trimming pared 4 bases from V and 9 bases from J, leaving 10 bases between. The CDR3: CASSGVRPSPLHF. The CDR3 DNA follows: TGTGCCAGCAGTGGGGTGAGGCCTTCACCCCTCCACTTT. Variable domain in full (rest from reference TRBV2 and TRBJ1-6): EPEVTQTPSHQVTQMGQEVILRCVPISNHLYFYWYRQILGQKVEFLVSFYNNEISEKSEIFDDQFSVERPDGSNFTLKIRSTKLEDSAMYFCASSGVRPSPLHFGNGTRLTVT.

This clone was found once. V is TRBV7-2 and J is TRBJ1-5; D may be TRBD1 (6 bases). CDR3 length: 13 amino acids. The V gene lost 4 bases and the J gene lost 5 bases, with 9 bases spanning the gap. Germline loops: CDR1 SGHTA, CDR2 FQGNSA. The CDR3 sequence is CASSSGTYQPQHF. CDR3 nucleotide sequence: TGTGCCAGCAGCTCCGGGACATATCAGCCCCAGCATTTT.

The chain has TRBV6-1 and TRBJ2-7; D is unresolved. CDR1 and CDR2 from the germline V gene are MNHNS and SASEGT. The V and J ends lost 3 bases and 1 base respectively, with 7 bases between them. The CDR3 runs to 13 residues. The DNA of the CDR3 is TGTGCCAGCAGTGACAGGTTGTCCTACGAGCAGTACTTC. This translates into CASSDRLSYEQYF.

The chain links TRBV11-2 to TRBJ2-3, with D maybe TRBD2 (6 bases). V shed 4 bases and J shed 2 bases, with 13 bases lying between them. This CDR3 has 15 residues. Germline CDR1 and CDR2: SGHAT and FQNNGV. The chain's CDR3 is CASSSFAGSTDTQYF. The CDR3 bases are TGTGCCAGCAGCTCGTTCGCGGGGTCCACAGATACGCAGTATTTT.